Sequencing of this T cell receptor beta chain was carried out in a study of cytomegalovirus exposure and HLA in healthy donors. Across the whole study: Counted in an early data release were roughly 81 million unique TCRs from HLA-typed donors.

Study findings and constraints: Later analysis associated a missense DCLRE1C variant with TCR beta V- and J-gene trimming. Researchers had no immune exposure information except CMV serostatus available. The study designated roughly 160 TCR beta chains cytomegalovirus-associated.

13 Jbeta primers and 60 Vbeta primers were used for the PCR. Libraries were prepared by immunoSEQ multiplex PCR; TCRdb keeps only in-frame clonotypes and omits some of them. With 200,000 or so clones in the sample, the ten largest clones hold approximately 0.74%. With 0 bases clipped from V and 7 bases from J, the junction kept 19 bases outside the gene matches. Germline loops: CDR1 SGDLS, CDR2 YYNGEE. CDR3 length: 19 residues. Comment on this clone: Its matching antigen is unknown.

The specimen sequenced was PBMCs. This chain links TRBV9 with TRBJ2-7, with TRBD1 identical over 10 bases. The receptor's source is a boy between 10 and 17 years old in good health and CMV-seronegative. CDR3 sequence (DNA): TGTGCCAGCAGCGTAGAGTCCGAGACAGGGGGCCCACTACTGGGGGAGCAGTACTTC. Protein sequence: CASSVESETGGPLLGEQYF.